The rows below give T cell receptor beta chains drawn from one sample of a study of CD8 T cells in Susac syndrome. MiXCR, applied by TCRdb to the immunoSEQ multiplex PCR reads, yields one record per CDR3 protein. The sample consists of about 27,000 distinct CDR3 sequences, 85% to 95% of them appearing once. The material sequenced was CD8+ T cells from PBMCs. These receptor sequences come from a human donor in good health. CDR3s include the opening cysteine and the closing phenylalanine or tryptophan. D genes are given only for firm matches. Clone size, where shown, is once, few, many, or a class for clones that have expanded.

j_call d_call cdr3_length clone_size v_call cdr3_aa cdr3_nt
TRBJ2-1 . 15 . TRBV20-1 CSAREAQSSYNEQFF TGCAGTGCTAGAGAGGCCCAGAGCTCCTACAATGAGCAGTTCTTC
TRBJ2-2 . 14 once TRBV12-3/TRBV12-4 CASSPIPNTGELFF TGTGCCAGCAGTCCTATCCCGAACACCGGGGAGCTGTTTTTT
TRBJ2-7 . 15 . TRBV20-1 CSARPAGVPSYEQYF TGCAGTGCTAGACCAGCAGGGGTCCCCTCCTACGAGCAGTACTTC
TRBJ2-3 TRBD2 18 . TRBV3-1 CASSQAYTSGGRTDTQYF TGTGCCAGCAGCCAAGCCTACACTAGCGGGGGGCGCACAGATACGCAGTATTTT
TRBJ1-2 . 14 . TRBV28 CASSLPGSYYGYTF TGTGCCAGCAGTCTACCCGGGTCTTACTATGGCTACACCTTC
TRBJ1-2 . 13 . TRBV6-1 CASDGKGLGGYTF TGTGCCAGTGACGGAAAAGGGTTGGGTGGCTACACCTTC
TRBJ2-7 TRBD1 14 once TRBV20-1 CSAPDRYSANEQYF TGCAGTGCTCCGGACAGGTACTCTGCCAACGAGCAGTACTTC
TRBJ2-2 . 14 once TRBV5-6 CASSSGPNTGELFF TGTGCCAGCAGCTCGGGCCCGAACACCGGGGAGCTGTTTTTT
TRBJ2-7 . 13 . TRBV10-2 CASSEIQGIKQYF TGCGCCAGCAGCGAGATCCAGGGTATCAAGCAGTACTTC
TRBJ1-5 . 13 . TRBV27 CASSFGGNQPQHF TGTGCCAGCAGTTTTGGGGGGAATCAGCCCCAGCATTTT
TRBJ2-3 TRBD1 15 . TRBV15 CATSRDRGSTDTQYF TGTGCCACCAGCAGGGACAGGGGATCGACAGATACGCAGTATTTT
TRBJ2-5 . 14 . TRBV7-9 CASSLAGKQETQYF TGTGCCAGCAGCTTAGCAGGGAAGCAAGAGACCCAGTACTTC
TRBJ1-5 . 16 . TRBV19 CASSITRTGSNQPQHF TGTGCCAGTAGTATAACCCGTACAGGTTCTAATCAGCCCCAGCATTTT
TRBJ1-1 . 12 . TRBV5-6 CASSSGTLEAFF TGTGCCAGCAGCTCGGGGACACTTGAAGCTTTCTTT
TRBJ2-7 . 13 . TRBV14 CASSQDGGNEQYF TGTGCCAGCAGCCAAGATGGGGGGAACGAGCAGTACTTC
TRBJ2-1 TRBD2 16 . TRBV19 CASSLYLAGGPNEQFF TGTGCCAGTAGTCTCTATTTAGCGGGGGGGCCCAATGAGCAGTTCTTC
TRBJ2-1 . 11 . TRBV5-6 CASSLNDEQFF TGTGCCAGCAGCTTGAACGATGAGCAGTTCTTC
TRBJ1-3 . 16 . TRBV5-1 CASSPSDGFVGNTIYF TGCGCCAGCAGCCCCTCGGACGGCTTCGTTGGAAACACCATATATTTT
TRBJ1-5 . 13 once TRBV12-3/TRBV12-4 CASANRRGQPQHF TGTGCCAGCGCTAACAGGCGAGGACAGCCCCAGCATTTT
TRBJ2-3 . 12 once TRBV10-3 CAISEGLLVQYF TGTGCCATCAGTGAGGGACTACTGGTCCAGTATTTT
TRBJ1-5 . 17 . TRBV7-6 CASSPEVGSNSNQPQHF TGTGCCAGCAGCCCAGAGGTCGGCAGTAATAGCAATCAGCCCCAGCATTTT
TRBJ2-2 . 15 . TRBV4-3 CASSGEGVGTGELFF TGCGCCAGCAGCGGTGAAGGGGTCGGTACCGGGGAGCTGTTTTTT
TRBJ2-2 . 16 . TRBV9 CASSVMAGANTGELFF TGTGCCAGCAGCGTAATGGCAGGAGCGAACACCGGGGAGCTGTTTTTT
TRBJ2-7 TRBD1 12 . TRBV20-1 CSATGASYEQYF TGCAGTGCCACAGGGGCCTCCTACGAGCAGTACTTC
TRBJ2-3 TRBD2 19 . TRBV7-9 CASSLKLGGSGGTTDTQYF TGTGCCAGCAGCTTAAAACTCGGAGGTAGCGGGGGGACCACAGATACGCAGTATTTT
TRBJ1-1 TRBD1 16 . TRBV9 CASSQGQGALNTEAFF TGTGCCAGCAGCCAGGGACAGGGGGCTCTGAACACTGAAGCTTTCTTT
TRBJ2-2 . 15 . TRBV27 CASSWAGRGTGELFF TGTGCCAGCAGTTGGGCAGGCCGAGGGACCGGGGAGCTGTTTTTT
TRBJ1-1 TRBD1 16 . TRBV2 CASSEWEQGARTEAFF TGTGCCAGCAGTGAATGGGAACAGGGGGCGCGGACTGAAGCTTTCTTT
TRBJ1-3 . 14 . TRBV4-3 CASSQEGSGNTIYF TGCGCCAGCAGCCAAGAGGGGTCTGGAAACACCATATATTTT
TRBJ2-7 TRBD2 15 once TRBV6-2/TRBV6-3 CASTHRLAASYEQYF TGTGCCAGCACCCACAGACTAGCGGCTTCCTACGAGCAGTACTTC
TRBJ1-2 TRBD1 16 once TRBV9 CASSSRDSIANYGYTF TGTGCCAGCAGCAGCCGGGACAGTATAGCTAACTATGGCTACACCTTC
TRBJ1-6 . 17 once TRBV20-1 CSARDLDPSSYNSPLHF TGCAGTGCTAGAGACCTAGACCCGAGCTCCTATAATTCACCCCTCCACTTT
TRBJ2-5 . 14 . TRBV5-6 CASSLDPTEETQYF TGTGCCAGCAGCTTGGACCCGACAGAAGAGACCCAGTACTTC
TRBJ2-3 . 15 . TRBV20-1 CSARDFAQDTDTQYF TGCAGTGCTAGAGATTTTGCGCAAGACACAGATACGCAGTATTTT
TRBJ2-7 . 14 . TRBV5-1 CASRADAGPYEQYF TGCGCCAGCAGGGCTGACGCGGGGCCTTACGAGCAGTACTTC
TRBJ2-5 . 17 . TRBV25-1 CASSEMFRSTSRETQYF TGTGCCAGCAGTGAAATGTTCCGGTCAACTAGCCGGGAGACCCAGTACTTC
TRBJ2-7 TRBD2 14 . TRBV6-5 CASSYGSGGNEQYF TGTGCCAGCAGTTACGGTAGCGGGGGGAACGAGCAGTACTTC
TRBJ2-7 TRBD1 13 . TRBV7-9 CASSPGQGYEQYF TGTGCCAGCAGCCCGGGACAGGGCTACGAGCAGTACTTC
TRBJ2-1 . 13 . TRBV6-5 CASSILPPHEQFF TGTGCCAGCAGCATACTCCCCCCCCATGAGCAGTTCTTC
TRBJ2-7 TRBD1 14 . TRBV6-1 CASSRGLTSYEQYF TGTGCCAGCAGCAGGGGGTTGACGTCCTACGAGCAGTACTTC
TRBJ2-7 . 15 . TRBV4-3 CASSQDWKGFYEQYF TGCGCCAGCAGCCAAGATTGGAAAGGGTTTTACGAGCAGTACTTC
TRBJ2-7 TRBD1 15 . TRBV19 CASSPGQGRAYEQYF TGTGCCAGTAGTCCGGGACAGGGTAGGGCCTACGAGCAGTACTTC
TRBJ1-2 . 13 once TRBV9 CASSARQGSGYTF TGTGCCAGCAGCGCCCGGCAGGGGTCTGGCTACACCTTC
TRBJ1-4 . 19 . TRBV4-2 CASSQDLQPNLATNEKLFF TGTGCCAGCAGCCAAGATCTGCAGCCAAACTTAGCAACTAATGAAAAACTGTTTTTT
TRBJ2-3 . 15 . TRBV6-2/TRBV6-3 CASSYPLASTDTQYF TGTGCCAGCAGTTACCCCTTAGCGAGCACAGATACGCAGTATTTT